This is a list of T cell receptor beta chains from one sample in a study of blood T cell repertoires in COVID-19. Some clones are missing from TCRdb's copy, which holds only in-frame ones; the method was immunoSEQ multiplex PCR. The table has roughly 150,000 clones, 65% to 85% seen once. Sequenced sample: peripheral blood. Every receptor here comes from a human donor in a cohort sampled during active COVID-19. Both conserved end residues are part of each CDR3. The order of the fields is CDR3 protein, J gene, V gene.

CASSWDGQGLPDTQYF TRBJ2-3 TRBV5-1
CASSDTGQGNQPQHF TRBJ1-5 TRBV25-1
CASSPSTGTGELFF TRBJ2-2 TRBV6-5
CASRGGTGGQPQHF TRBJ1-5 TRBV28
CSVSFGTEAFF TRBJ1-1 TRBV29-1
CASRSAGTGGSPLHF TRBJ1-6 TRBV5-5
CASRTSGGAYNEQFF TRBJ2-1 TRBV19
CASSSHRDRGYTF TRBJ1-2 TRBV7-9
CASSIAGSGANVLTF TRBJ2-6 TRBV19
CASSRTGREQETQYF TRBJ2-5 TRBV5-6
CASRRGDTEAFF TRBJ1-1 TRBV6-5